This T cell receptor (beta chain) was identified in a study of OX40 agonist ivuxolimab in advanced cancers. Study-wide background: Under the entry rules, prior anti-PD-1, anti-PD-L1 or anti-CTLA-4 therapy was allowed, and roughly 43% had some. General study results and limits: Some nonresponders likewise displayed low normalized T-cell clonal expansion. Clones of CD4+ and CD8+ blood T cells grew by week 6 at doses of 0.1 to 3.0 mg/kg.

With regard to this clone: No antigen is known for it.

Profiling relied on immunoSEQ multiplex PCR, and the TCRdb table lists in-frame clones only, not all of them. The sample records around 64,000 clones, about four fifths being singletons. This CDR3 comprises 17 residues. V trimming: 5 bases; J trimming: 1 base; junction bases outside the gene matches: 10. Germline V gene sequence: CDR1 KGHSH, CDR2 LQKENI. This sequence joins TRBV18 and TRBJ2-1; 8 bases are shared with TRBD2. The source of this sequence is an adult with an advanced solid tumor such as melanoma, head and neck, liver or kidney cancer. The source material was CD4+ or CD8+ T cells sorted from blood, sampled in a trial of the OX40 agonist ivuxolimab. CDR3 in DNA: TGTGCCAGCTCAACCAGCTTCGGGGGGGCATCCTACAATGAGCAGTTCTTC. Translating gives CASSTSFGGASYNEQFF.